The present entry profiles one T cell receptor (beta chain) with its context. What it recognizes is unknown. Every patient had mismatch repair deficiency by PCR or immunohistochemistry. The TCR-sequenced patients were a few responders to pembrolizumab. The data are from a study of PD-1 blockade in mismatch repair-deficient tumors. Study overall: Enrolled about 2012-2017, patients had progressing, pretreated mismatch repair-deficient cancers of 12 types.

Generated by immunoSEQ multiplex PCR, the TCRdb table keeps only in-frame clones and is missing some. This sample has more than 85,000 clones, with about 79% found just once. Germline loops: CDR1 LGHNA, CDR2 YNFKEQ. Deletions cut 0 bases from V and 3 bases from J, with 6 bases between. CDR3 length equals 14 residues. Whole-study results and caveats: Tumor-resident clones, often absent from pretreatment blood, expanded after pembrolizumab and then contracted.

The chain joins TRBV4-2 to TRBJ2-1, with a weak D call TRBD1 (6 bases). The sample was peripheral blood, taken approximately 36 weeks after starting pembrolizumab. The sequence derives from an adult with mismatch repair-deficient cancer. CDR3 protein: CASSQEDSYNEQFF. CDR3 nucleotides: TGTGCCAGCAGCCAAGAGGACAGCTACAATGAGCAGTTCTTC.